The present entry profiles one T cell receptor beta chain with its context. The data belong to a study of blood T cell repertoires in COVID-19. This CDR3 is built from 15 residues. J gave up 5 bases and V 8 bases, and 12 bases lay outside the gene matches. Germline CDR1 reads MGHDK; CDR2 reads SYGVNS. Per the study methods: Amplification of reference gene primers was used by the study to estimate nucleated cell counts. Data came from immunoSEQ multiplex PCR; TCRdb stores just in-frame clones and leaves some out. V and J calls and clone size are copied from that table; D and trimming were computed from the DNA. The sample yields approximately 230,000 clones, roughly 88% seen once.

Input material: peripheral blood. The V call is TRBV25-1, the J call TRBJ2-3; TRBD2 matches 8 bases. The TCR comes from a woman aged 40 to 50 who had recovered from COVID-19. The CDR3: CASSPVGTSKDTQYF. CDR3 coding DNA: TGTGCCAGCTCCCCCGTAGGGACTAGTAAAGATACGCAGTATTTT.